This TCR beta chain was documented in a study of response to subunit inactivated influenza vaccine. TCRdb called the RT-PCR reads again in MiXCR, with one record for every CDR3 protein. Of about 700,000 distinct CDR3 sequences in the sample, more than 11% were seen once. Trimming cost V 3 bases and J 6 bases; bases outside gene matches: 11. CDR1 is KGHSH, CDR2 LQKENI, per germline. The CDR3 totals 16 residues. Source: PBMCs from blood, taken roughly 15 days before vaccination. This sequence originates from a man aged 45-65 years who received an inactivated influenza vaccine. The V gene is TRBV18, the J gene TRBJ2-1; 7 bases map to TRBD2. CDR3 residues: CASSPQPTGLVNEQFF. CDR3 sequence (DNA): TGTGCCAGCTCACCGCAACCAACTGGACTAGTCAATGAGCAGTTCTTC.